Reported below is one T cell receptor (beta chain). The target antigen is unknown. The CDR3 sequence is 14 residues long. The germline V and J ends were trimmed by 1 base and 9 bases, with 14 bases remaining between them. Germline V lookup: CDR1 SGHRS, CDR2 YFSETQ. Profiled with immunoSEQ multiplex PCR; TCRdb holds only in-frame clones, not every one. The sample lists roughly 46,000 clones, 70% to 90% occurring once. This sample is part of a study of OX40 agonist ivuxolimab in advanced cancers. As for the study in general: Subjects had a mean age of around 60 years, with a range of roughly 20 to 79; just over 80% were male.

The study's findings and limits: The study found among the lowest clonal expansion in partial responders at 0.1-3.0 mg/kg. Researchers did not determine the expanded peripheral T cells' antigen specificity.

The sequence came from an adult with an advanced solid tumor such as melanoma, head and neck, liver or kidney cancer. This chain uses TRBV5-1 with TRBJ2-1, with D tentatively TRBD1 (6 bases). The material sequenced was CD4+ or CD8+ T cells sorted from blood, taken in a trial of the OX40 agonist ivuxolimab. CDR3 amino acids: CASSLHRVEGEQFF. CDR3 coding DNA: TGCGCCAGCAGCTTGCACAGGGTAGAAGGTGAGCAGTTCTTC.